The table lists the clone carrying this TCR beta chain with a count of one. Enrollment of patients from Seattle took place during active infection, with longitudinal follow-up. As originally analysed: Estimated nucleated cell counts came from reference gene primer amplification. Assay: immunoSEQ multiplex PCR; the TCRdb copy retains only in-frame clones and omits some. That table supplies the V and J calls and clone size; D and trimming were determined from the DNA. This repertoire shows roughly 290,000 clones, 70% to 85% found once; its top ten account for approximately 0.94%. The V gene lost 5 bases and the J gene lost 5 bases, with 11 bases spanning the gap. Germline V lookup: CDR1 SGHNT, CDR2 YYREEE (reference sequence). The CDR3 consists of 14 residues. This sample stems from a study of blood T cell repertoires in COVID-19.

Sample: peripheral blood. The rearrangement joins TRBV5-4 to TRBJ1-6; D is ambiguous. This sequence originates from a human donor with COVID-19, enrolled during active disease. The donor label of this sample is uncertain. CDR3 sequence reads: CASSREYDNSPLHF. The CDR3 region has the DNA TGTGCCAGCAGTAGGGAGTATGATAATTCACCCCTCCACTTT.